Listed below are T cell receptor beta chains from one sample, sequenced in a study of response to subunit inactivated influenza vaccine. Using its own MiXCR run on the RT-PCR reads, TCRdb lists one record per CDR3 protein. The sample includes roughly 760,000 distinct CDR3 sequences, around 20% of them seen just once. Sequences were derived from PBMCs from blood, sampled around 5 days after vaccination. These TCRs come from a man in his fifties or sixties who received an inactivated influenza vaccine. Each CDR3 is given with its conserved first and last residue.

v_call | cdr3_aa
TRBV29-1 | CSIRGDYEQYF
TRBV12-3/TRBV12-4 | CASIQGIRDTGELFF
TRBV6-5 | CASSYSGQGGRYGYTF
TRBV6-5 | CASSYGLVQETQYF
TRBV20-1 | CSARPRTSNYEQYF
TRBV18 | CASSPRYADEQFF
TRBV3-1 | CASSPLGSGGSSSYEQYF
TRBV29-1 | CSVTPIQSQETQYF
TRBV28 | CASIGTTNEQFF
TRBV5-4 | CASSLGAFSGGSSDTQYF
TRBV18 | CASSPSQGRPNTEAFF
TRBV28 | CASIGEGATYEQYF
TRBV6-5 | CASSPSPSLNTEAFF
TRBV6-2/TRBV6-3 | CASRYGTGSSYNEQFF
TRBV4-3 | CASSQDFVGEETQYF
TRBV5-1 | CASSLAGTADTQYF
TRBV4-1 | CASSQVTSSYEQYF
TRBV7-8 | CASSPAGFSYEQYF
TRBV24-1 | CATSDYHGGYTF
TRBV12-3/TRBV12-4 | CASRRQGLTYNEQFF
TRBV5-5 | CASSMNQGGEYF
TRBV7-9 | CASSTQGGTQYF
TRBV25-1 | CASSGFRGGWETQYF
TRBV2 | CASGNRGRNSPLHF
TRBV28 | CASSKPRDRYQETQYF
TRBV10-3 | CAISESTGSKGNTEAFF